The clone carrying this TCR beta chain was counted many times. This sample was included in a study of neurological immune-mediated disorders. The team produced cDNA through 5'RACE using 10-nucleotide random UMIs. TCRdb fed the 5' RACE reads into MiXCR, producing one record per CDR3 protein. Of roughly 20,000 distinct CDR3 sequences listed, around 15% are singletons. This CDR3 is built from 15 residues. V was shortened by 6 bases and J by 0 bases, with 15 bases between the two germline ends. From germline, CDR1 is SGHNT and CDR2 YENEEA. This receptor was taken from a woman aged 55-70 years with HTLV-1-associated myelopathy (HAM/TSP). The chain has TRBV11-3 and TRBJ2-7; no firm D call. Sequencing input: CD4+ T cells from blood. CDR3 nucleotides: TGTGCCAGCAGTCCCCCGGTTAGGAGCTCCTACGAGCAGTACTTC. Translating it yields CASSPPVRSSYEQYF. The entire variable domain, with the rest obtained from reference TRBV11-3 and TRBJ2-7, is as follows: EAGVVQSPRYKIIEKKQPVAFWCNPISGHNTLYWYLQNLGQGPELLIRYENEEAVDDSQLPKDRFSAERLKGVDSTLKIQPAELGDSAVYLCASSPPVRSSYEQYFGPGTRLTVT.